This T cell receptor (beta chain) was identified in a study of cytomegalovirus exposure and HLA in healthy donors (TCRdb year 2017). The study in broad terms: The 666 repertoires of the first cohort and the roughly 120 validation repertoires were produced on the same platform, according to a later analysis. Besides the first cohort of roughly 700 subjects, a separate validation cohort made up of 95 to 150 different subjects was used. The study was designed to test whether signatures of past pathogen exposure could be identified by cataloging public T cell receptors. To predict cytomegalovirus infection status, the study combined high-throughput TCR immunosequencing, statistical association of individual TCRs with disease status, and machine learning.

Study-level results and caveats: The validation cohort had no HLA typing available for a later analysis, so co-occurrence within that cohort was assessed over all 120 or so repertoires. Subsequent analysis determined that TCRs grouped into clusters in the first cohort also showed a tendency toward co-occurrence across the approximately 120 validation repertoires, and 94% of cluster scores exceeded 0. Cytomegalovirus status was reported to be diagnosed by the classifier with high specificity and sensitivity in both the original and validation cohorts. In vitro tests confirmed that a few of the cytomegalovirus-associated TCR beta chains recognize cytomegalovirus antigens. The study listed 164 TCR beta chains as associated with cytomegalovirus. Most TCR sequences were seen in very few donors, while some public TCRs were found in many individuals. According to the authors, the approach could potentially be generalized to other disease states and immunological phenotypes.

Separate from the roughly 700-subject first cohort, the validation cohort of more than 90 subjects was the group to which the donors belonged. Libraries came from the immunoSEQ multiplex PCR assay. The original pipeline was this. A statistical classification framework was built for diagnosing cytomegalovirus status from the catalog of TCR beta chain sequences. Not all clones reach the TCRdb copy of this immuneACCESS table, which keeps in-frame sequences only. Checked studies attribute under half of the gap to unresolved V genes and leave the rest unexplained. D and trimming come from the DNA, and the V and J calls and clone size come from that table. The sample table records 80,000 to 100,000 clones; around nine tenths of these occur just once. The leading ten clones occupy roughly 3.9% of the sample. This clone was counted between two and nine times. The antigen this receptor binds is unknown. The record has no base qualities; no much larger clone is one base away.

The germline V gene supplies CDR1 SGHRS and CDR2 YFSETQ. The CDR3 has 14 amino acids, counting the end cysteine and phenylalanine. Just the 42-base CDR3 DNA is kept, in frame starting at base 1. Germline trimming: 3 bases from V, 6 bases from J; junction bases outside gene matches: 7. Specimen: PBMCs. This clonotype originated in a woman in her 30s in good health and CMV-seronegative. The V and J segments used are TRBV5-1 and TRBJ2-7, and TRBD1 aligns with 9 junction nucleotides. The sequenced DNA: TGCGCCAGCAGCTCCTTGGGACAGGGAGGCGAGCAGTACTTC. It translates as CASSSLGQGGEQYF.